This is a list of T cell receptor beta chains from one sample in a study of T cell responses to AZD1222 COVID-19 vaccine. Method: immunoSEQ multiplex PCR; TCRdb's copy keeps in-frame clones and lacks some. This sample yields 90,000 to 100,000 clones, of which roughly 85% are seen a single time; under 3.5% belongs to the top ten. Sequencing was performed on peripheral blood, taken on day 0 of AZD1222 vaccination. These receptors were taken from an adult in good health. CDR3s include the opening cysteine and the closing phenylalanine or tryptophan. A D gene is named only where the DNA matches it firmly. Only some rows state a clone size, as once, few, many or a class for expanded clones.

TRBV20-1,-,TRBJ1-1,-,CSGQGGTEAFF,TGCAGTGGTCAGGGTGGCACTGAAGCTTTCTTT
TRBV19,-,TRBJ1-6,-,CASSIDRSSYNSPLHF,TGTGCCAGTAGTATCGACAGGAGCTCCTATAATTCACCCCTCCACTTT
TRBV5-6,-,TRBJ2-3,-,CASSLVRVPPSTDTQYF,TGTGCCAGCAGCTTGGTTCGGGTTCCTCCTAGCACAGATACGCAGTATTTT
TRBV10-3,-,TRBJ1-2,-,CAISESKGQGSAF,TGTGCCATCAGTGAGTCGAAAGGTCAGGGCTCGGCCTTC
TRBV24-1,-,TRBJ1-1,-,CATSDTGDNTEAFF,TGTGCCACCAGTGATACAGGAGACAACACTGAAGCTTTCTTT
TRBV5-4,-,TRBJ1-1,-,CASSHDGNTEAFF,TGTGCCAGCAGTCACGACGGAAACACTGAAGCTTTCTTT
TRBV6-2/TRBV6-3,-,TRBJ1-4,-,CASSYPRAGEKLFF,TGTGCCAGCAGTTACCCCCGCGCAGGAGAAAAACTGTTTTTT
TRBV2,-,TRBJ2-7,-,CARGLGTGEQYF,TGTGCCAGGGGACTGGGGACCGGAGAGCAGTACTTC
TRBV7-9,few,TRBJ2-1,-,CASQGASSYNEQFF,TGTGCCAGCCAAGGGGCTAGCTCCTACAATGAGCAGTTCTTC
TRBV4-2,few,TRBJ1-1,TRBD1,CASSQGGTGPNTEAFF,TGTGCCAGCAGCCAAGGAGGGACAGGCCCGAACACTGAAGCTTTCTTT
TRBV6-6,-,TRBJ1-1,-,CASIADGENTEAFF,TGTGCCAGCATAGCGGACGGAGAGAACACTGAAGCTTTCTTT
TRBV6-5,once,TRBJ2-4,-,CASGPLGANIQYF,TGTGCCAGCGGCCCGTTGGGGGCAAACATTCAGTACTTC
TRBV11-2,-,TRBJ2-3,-,CASSSTLGADTQYF,TGTGCCAGCAGCTCCACCCTAGGCGCAGATACGCAGTATTTT
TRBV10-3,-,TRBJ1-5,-,CAISEPNQPQHF,TGTGCCATCAGTGAGCCTAATCAGCCCCAGCATTTT